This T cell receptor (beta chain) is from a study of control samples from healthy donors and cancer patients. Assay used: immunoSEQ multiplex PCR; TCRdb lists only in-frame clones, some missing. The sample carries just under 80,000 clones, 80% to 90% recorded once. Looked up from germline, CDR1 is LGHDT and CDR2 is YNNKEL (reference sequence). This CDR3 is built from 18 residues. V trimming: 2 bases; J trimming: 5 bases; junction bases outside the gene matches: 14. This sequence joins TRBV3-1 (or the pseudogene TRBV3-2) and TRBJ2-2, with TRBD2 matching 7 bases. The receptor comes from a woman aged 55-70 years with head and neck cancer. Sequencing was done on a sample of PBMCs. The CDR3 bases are TGTGCCAGCAGCCAATTTGGCGGGCAAGCGGGATATACCGGGGAGCTGTTTTTT. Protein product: CASSQFGGQAGYTGELFF.